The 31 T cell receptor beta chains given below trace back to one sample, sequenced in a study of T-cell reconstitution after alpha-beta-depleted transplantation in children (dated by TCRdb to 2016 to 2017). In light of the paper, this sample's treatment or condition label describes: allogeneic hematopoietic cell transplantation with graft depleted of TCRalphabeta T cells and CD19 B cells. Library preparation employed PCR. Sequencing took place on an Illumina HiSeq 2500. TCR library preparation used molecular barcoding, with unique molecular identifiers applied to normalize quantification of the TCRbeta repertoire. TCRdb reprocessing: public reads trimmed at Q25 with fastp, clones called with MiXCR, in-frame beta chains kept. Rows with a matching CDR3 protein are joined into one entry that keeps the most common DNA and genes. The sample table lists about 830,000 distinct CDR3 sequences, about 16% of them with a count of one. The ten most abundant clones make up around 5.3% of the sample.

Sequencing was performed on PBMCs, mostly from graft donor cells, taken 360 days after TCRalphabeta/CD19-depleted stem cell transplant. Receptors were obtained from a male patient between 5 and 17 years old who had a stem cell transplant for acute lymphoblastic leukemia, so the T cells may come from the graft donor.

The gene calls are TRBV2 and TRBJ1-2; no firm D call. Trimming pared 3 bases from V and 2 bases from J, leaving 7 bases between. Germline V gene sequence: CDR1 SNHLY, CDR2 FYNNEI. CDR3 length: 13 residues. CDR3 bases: TGTGCCAGCAGTGAGTTTTGGAACTATGGCTACACCTTC. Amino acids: CASSEFWNYGYTF.

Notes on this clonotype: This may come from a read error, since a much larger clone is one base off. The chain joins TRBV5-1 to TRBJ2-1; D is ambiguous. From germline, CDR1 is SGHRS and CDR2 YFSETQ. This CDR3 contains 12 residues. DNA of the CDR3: TGCGCCTGCAGCTTGGCTGGGGTTGAGCAGTTCTTC. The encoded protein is CACSLAGVEQFF.

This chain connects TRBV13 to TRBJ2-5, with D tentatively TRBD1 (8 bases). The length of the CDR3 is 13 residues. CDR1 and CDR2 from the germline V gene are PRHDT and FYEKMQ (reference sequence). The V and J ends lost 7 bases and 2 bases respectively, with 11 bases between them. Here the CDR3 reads CASNRGGQETQYF. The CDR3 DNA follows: TGTGCCAGCAACAGGGGGGGACAAGAGACCCAGTACTTC.

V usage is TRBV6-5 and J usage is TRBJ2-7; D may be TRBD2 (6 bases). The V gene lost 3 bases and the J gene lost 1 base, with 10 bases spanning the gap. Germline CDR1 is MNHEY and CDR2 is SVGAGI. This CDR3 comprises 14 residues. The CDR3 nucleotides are TGTGCCAGCAGTTATGGGACTTGGTCCTACGAGCAGTACTTC. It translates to CASSYGTWSYEQYF.

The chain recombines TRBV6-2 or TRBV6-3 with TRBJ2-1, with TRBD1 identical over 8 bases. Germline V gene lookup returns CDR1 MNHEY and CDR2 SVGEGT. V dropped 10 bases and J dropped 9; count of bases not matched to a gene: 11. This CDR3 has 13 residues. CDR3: CAIRQGALGEQFF. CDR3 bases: TGTGCCATCAGGCAGGGGGCTTTGGGTGAGCAGTTCTTC.

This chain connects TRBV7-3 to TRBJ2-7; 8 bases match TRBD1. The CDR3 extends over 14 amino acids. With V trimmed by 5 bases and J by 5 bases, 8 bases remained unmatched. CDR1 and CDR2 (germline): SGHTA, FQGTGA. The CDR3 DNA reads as TGTGCCAGCAGCCCGAGGGACAGGTATCACGAGCAGTACTTC. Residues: CASSPRDRYHEQYF.

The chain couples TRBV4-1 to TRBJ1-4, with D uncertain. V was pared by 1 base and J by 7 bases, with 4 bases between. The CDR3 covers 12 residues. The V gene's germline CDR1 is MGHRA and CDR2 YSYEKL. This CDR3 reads CASSQVVEKLFF. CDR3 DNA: TGCGCCAGCAGCCAAGTTGTTGAAAAACTGTTTTTT.

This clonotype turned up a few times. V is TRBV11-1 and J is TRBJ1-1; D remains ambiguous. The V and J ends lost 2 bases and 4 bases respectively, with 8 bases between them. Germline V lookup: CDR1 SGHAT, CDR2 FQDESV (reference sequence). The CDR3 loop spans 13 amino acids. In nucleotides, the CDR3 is TGTGCCAGCAGCTTATTGGGAGTCACTGAAGCTTTCTTT. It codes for CASSLLGVTEAFF.

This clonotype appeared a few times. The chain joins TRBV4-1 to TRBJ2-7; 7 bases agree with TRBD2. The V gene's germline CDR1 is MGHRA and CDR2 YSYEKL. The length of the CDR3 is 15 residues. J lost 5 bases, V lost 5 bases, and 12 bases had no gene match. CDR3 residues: CASSSLGGRGHEQYF. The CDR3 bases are TGCGCCAGCAGCTCCTTAGGCGGGAGAGGCCACGAGCAGTACTTC.

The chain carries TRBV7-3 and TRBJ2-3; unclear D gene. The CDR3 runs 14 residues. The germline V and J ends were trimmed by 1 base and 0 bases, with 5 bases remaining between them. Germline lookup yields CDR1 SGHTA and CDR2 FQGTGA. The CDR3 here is CASSLIASTDTQYF. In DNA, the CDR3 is TGTGCCAGCAGCTTAATCGCCAGCACAGATACGCAGTATTTT.

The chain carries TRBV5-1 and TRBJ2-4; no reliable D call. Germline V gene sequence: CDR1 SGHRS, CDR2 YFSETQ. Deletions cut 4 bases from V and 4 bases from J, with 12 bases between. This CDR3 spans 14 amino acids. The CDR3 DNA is TGCGCCAGCAGCATAGGGTTGGGGAAAAACATTCAGTACTTC. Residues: CASSIGLGKNIQYF.

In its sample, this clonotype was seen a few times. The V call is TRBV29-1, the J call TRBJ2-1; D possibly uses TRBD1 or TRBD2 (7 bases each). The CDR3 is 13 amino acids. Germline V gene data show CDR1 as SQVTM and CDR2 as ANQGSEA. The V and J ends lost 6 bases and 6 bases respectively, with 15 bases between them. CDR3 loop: CSVQGGRGNEQFF. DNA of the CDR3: TGCAGCGTCCAGGGGGGGCGAGGCAATGAGCAGTTCTTC.

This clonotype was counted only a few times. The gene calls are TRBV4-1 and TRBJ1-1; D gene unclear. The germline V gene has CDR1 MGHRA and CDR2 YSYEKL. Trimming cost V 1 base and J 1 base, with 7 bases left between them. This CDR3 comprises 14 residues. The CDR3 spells CASSQGPANTEAFF. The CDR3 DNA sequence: TGCGCCAGCAGCCAAGGTCCAGCGAACACTGAAGCTTTCTTT.

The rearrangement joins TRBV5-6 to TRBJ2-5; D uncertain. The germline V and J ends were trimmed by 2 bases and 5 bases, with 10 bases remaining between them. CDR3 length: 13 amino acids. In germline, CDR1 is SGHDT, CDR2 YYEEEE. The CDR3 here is CASSFTVMETQYF. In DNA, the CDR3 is TGTGCCAGCAGCTTTACAGTTATGGAGACCCAGTACTTC.

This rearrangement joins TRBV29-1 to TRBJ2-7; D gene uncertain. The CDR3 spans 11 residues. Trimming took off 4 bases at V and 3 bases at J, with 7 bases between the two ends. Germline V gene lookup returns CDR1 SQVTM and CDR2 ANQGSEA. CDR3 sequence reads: CSVGADYEQYF. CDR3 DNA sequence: TGCAGCGTTGGGGCGGACTACGAGCAGTACTTC.

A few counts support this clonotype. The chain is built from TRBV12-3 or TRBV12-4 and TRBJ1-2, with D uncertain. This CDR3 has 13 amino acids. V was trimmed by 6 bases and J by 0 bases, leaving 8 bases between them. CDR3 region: CASREQSNYGYTF. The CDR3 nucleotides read TGTGCCAGCAGAGAGCAATCTAACTATGGCTACACCTTC.

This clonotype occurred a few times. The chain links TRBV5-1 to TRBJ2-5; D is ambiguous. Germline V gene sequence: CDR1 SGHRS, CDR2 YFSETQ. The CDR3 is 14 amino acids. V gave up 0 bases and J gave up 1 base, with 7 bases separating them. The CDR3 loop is CASSLGAFQETQYF. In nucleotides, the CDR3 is TGCGCCAGCAGCTTGGGGGCTTTCCAAGAGACCCAGTACTTC.

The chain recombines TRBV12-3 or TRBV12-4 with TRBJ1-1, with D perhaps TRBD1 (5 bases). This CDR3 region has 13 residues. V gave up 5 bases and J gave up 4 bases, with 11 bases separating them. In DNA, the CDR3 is TGTGCCAGCAGTGAGGGCGGGGGCACTGAAGCTTTCTTT. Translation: CASSEGGGTEAFF.

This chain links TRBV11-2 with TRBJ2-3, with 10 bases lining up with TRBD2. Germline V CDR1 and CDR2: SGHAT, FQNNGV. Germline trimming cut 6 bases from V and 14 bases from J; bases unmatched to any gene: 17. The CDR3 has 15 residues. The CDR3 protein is CASSSLAGAGLISYF. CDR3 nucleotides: TGTGCCAGCAGTTCCCTAGCGGGAGCAGGGCTTATCTCGTATTTT.

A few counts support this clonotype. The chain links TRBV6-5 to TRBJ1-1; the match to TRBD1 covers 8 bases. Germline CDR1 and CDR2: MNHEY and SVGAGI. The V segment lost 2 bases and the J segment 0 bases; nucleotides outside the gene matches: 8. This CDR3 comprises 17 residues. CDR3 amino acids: CASSYVRQGNMNTEAFF. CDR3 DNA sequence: TGTGCCAGCAGTTACGTCCGACAGGGGAACATGAACACTGAAGCTTTCTTT.

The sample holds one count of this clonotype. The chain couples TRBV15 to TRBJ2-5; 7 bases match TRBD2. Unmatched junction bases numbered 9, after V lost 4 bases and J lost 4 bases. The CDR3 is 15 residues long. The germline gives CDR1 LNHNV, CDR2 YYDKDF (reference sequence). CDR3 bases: TGTGCCACCAGCAACCCTCGGGCGGGAGTAGAGACCCAGTACTTC. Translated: CATSNPRAGVETQYF.

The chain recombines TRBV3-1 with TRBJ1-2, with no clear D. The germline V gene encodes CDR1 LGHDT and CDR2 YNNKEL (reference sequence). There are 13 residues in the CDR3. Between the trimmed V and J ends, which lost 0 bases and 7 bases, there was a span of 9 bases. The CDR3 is CASSQDIGGGYTF. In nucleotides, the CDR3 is TGTGCCAGCAGCCAAGATATTGGCGGTGGCTACACCTTC.

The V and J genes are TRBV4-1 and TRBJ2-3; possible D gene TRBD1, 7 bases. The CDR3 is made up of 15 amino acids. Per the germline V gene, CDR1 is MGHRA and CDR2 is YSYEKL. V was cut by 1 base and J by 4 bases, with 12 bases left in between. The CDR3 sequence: CASSQGPGGPDTQYF. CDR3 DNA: TGCGCCAGCAGCCAAGGACCAGGGGGGCCAGATACGCAGTATTTT.

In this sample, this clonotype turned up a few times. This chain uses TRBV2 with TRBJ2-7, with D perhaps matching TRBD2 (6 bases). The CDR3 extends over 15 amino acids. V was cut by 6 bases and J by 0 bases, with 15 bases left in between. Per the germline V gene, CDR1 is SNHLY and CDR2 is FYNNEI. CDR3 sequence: CASSGGRISSYEQYF. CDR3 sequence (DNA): TGTGCCAGCAGCGGGGGACGCATTAGCTCCTACGAGCAGTACTTC.

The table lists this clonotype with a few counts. CDR3 sequence reads: CASSQVGTRKGETQYF. Here the CDR3 DNA reads TGCGCCAGCAGCCAAGTGGGCACCCGAAAAGGGGAGACCCAGTACTTC. The chain is built from TRBV4-1 and TRBJ2-5; D unclear. Trimming shortened V by 1 base and J by 5 bases, and 17 bases separated the two germline ends. Germline-derived CDR1 and CDR2 are MGHRA and YSYEKL. The CDR3 length is 16 residues.

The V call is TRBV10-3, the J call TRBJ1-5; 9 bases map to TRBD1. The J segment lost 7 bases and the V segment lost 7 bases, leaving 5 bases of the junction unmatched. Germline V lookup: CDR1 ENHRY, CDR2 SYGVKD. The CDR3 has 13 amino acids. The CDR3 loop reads CAINRDRDQPQHF. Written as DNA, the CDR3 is TGTGCCATCAACCGGGACAGGGACCAGCCCCAGCATTTT.

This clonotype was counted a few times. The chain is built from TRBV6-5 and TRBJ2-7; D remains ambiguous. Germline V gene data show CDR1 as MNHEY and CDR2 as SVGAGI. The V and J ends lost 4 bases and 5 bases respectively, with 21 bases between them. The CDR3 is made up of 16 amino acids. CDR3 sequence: CASSSLGGPLGNEQYF. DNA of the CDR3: TGTGCCAGCAGTTCCCTGGGTGGACCCCTAGGGAACGAGCAGTACTTC.

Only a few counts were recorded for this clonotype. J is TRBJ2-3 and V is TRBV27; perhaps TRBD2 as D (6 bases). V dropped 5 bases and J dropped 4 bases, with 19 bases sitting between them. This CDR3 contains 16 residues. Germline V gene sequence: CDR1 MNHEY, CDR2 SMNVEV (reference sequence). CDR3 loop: CASSRTEGVFPDTQYF. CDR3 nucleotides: TGTGCCAGCAGTCGAACGGAGGGAGTCTTCCCAGATACGCAGTATTTT.

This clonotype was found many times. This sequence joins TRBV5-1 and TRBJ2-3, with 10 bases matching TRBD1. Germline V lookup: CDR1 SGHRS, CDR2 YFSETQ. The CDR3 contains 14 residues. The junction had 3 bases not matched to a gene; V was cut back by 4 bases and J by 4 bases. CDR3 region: CASSPGQGADTQYF. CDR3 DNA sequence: TGCGCCAGCAGCCCCGGACAGGGGGCAGATACGCAGTATTTT. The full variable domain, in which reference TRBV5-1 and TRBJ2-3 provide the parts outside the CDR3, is KAGVTQTPRYLIKTRGQQVTLSCSPISGHRSVSWYQQTPGQGLQFLFEYFSETQRNKGNFPGRFSGRQFSNSRSEMNVSTLELGDSALYLCASSPGQGADTQYFGPGTRLTVL.

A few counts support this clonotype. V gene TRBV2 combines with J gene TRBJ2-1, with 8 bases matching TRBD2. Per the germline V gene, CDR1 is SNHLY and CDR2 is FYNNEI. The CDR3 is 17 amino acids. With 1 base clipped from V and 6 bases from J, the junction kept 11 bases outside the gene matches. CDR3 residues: CASSEVPWTSRSNEQFF. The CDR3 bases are TGTGCCAGCAGTGAAGTGCCGTGGACTAGCAGGAGCAATGAGCAGTTCTTC.

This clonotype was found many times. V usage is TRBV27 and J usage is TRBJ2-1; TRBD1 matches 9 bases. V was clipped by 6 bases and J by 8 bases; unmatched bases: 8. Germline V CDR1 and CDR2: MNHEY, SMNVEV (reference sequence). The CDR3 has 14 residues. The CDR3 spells CASSPGQGEDEQFF. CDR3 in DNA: TGTGCCAGCAGCCCGGGACAGGGTGAGGATGAGCAGTTCTTC.